This TCR beta chain comes out of a study of T-cell reconstitution after alpha-beta-depleted transplantation in children. Unique molecular identifiers were incorporated when the TCRbeta library was constructed. TCRdb reprocessed the PCR reads with MiXCR, giving one entry per CDR3 protein. The sample contains 500,000 to 650,000 distinct CDR3 sequences, roughly 13% of which appear only once. Source: PBMCs, mostly from graft donor cells, taken 360 days after TCRalphabeta/CD19-depleted stem cell transplant. This TCR came from a male patient aged 10 to 17 who had a stem cell transplant for acute myeloid leukemia, so the T cells may come from the graft donor.

CDR3 DNA: TGTGCCAGCAGTTACTCCTTAGACAGCCCCTACGAGCAGTACTTC. The encoded protein is CASSYSLDSPYEQYF. V gene TRBV6-2 or TRBV6-3 combines with J gene TRBJ2-7, with D possibly matching TRBD1 (5 bases). There are 15 residues in the CDR3. Germline V gives CDR1 MNHEY, CDR2 SVGEGT. Trimming left V 0 bases short and J 2 bases short, with 11 bases between.